The 3 T cell receptor beta chains below come from one sample, sequenced in a study of cytomegalovirus exposure and HLA in healthy donors. The PCR contained 60 Vbeta and 13 Jbeta primers. Sequencing used immunoSEQ multiplex PCR; TCRdb keeps in-frame clones, though not all of them. The profile covers roughly 130,000 clones, with about 74% appearing a single time and 5.8% taken by the ten largest. The source material was PBMCs. The receptors derive from a woman aged 50 to 60 in good health and CMV-seropositive.

The rearrangement joins TRBV27 to TRBJ1-2, with D unresolved. The V end was cut by 4 bases, the J end by 4 bases, with 13 bases between. In germline, CDR1 is MNHEY, CDR2 SMNVEV (reference sequence). The CDR3 loop spans 14 amino acids. CDR3 sequence (DNA): TGTGCCAGCAGTTCCCCAAAGATCGGCTATGGCTACACCTTC. Translated: CASSSPKIGYGYTF.

The chain uses TRBV7-2 and TRBJ2-4; a weak D match, TRBD2 (7 bases). In germline, CDR1 is SGHTA, CDR2 FQGNSA. Trimming stripped 6 bases from V and 9 bases from J, with 21 bases between. The CDR3 totals 15 residues. CDR3 protein: CASRPTGGRGGIQYF. CDR3 coding DNA: TGTGCCAGCAGACCGACGGGGGGCAGGGGCGGCATTCAGTACTTC.

V and J are TRBV4-2 and TRBJ1-3; perhaps TRBD1 as D (6 bases). The CDR3 is 16 amino acids. The V and J ends lost 3 bases and 1 base respectively, with 13 bases between them. CDR1 LGHNA and CDR2 YNFKEQ come from the germline V gene. The chain's CDR3 is CASSQPGQRSGNTIYF. The CDR3 region has the DNA TGTGCCAGCAGCCAGCCCGGACAGAGGTCTGGAAACACCATATATTTT.